The source of this T cell receptor (beta chain) is a study of T cell repertoires in cytomegalovirus infection. Study context: Recently identified HLA-C-restricted CMV epitopes and well-studied HLA-B-restricted CMV epitopes were used by the study. Based on public TCR beta signatures, there were indications of CMV infection and of a matching HLA type. Whole-study findings and limits: The ex vivo response showed dominance by HLA-C-restricted CMV-specific TCR beta clonotypes. Identification of carriers of CMV plus the relevant HLA was performed using cumulative public TCR beta family frequency.

Concerning this clonotype itself: The antigen remains unidentified.

V lost 5 bases and J 7 bases, leaving 14 bases between the germline ends. The germline V gene has CDR1 MNHEY and CDR2 SMNVEV (reference sequence). The CDR3 is 14 amino acids. TCRdb itself ran the reads through MiXCR, one entry per CDR3 protein. The sample lists roughly 860,000 distinct CDR3 sequences, less than 35% occurring once. The starting material was cultured CD8+ T cells from PBMCs, obtained from culture after CMV antigen stimulation. The J gene is TRBJ2-2, the V gene TRBV27, with no clear D. This TCR derives from a human donor in good health (CMV status not recorded). Some clones in this sample may be carry-over from other donors' samples. The CDR3 sequence is CASSQWAASGELFF. The CDR3 DNA reads TGTGCCAGCAGTCAGTGGGCCGCGAGCGGGGAGCTGTTTTTT.